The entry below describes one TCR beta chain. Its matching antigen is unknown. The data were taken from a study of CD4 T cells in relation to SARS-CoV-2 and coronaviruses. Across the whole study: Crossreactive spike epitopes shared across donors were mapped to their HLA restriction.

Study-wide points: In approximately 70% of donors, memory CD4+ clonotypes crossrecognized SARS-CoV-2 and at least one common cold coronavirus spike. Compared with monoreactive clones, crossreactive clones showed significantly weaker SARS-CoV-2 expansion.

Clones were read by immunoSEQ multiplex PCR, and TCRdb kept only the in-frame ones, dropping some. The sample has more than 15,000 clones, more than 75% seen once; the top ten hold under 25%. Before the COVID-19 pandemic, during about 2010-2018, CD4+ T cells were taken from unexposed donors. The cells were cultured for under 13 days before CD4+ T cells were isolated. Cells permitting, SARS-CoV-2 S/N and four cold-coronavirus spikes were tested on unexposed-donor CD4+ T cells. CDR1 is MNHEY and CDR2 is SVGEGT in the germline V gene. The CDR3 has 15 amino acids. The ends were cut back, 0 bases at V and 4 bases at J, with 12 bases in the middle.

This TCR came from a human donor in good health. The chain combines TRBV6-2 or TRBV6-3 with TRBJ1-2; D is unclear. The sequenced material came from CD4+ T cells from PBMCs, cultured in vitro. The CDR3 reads CASSYSKGTPYGYTF. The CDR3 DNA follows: TGTGCCAGCAGTTACTCTAAGGGAACTCCCTATGGCTACACCTTC.